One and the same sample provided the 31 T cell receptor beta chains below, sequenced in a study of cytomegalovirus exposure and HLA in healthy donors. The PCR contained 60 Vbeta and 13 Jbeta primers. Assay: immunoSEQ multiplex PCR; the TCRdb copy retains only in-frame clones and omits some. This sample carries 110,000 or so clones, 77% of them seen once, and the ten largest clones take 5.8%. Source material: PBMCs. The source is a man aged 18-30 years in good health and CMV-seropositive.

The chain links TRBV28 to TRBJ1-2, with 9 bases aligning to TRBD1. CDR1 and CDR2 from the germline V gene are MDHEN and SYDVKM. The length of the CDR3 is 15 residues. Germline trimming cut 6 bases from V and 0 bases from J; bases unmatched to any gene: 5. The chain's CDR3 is CASSQGQGANYGYTF. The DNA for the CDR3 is TGTGCCAGCAGCCAGGGACAGGGAGCTAACTATGGCTACACCTTC.

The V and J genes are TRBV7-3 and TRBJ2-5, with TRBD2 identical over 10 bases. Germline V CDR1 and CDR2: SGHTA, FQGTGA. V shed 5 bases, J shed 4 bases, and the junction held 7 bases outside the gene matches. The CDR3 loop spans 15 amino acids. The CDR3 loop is CASSPSGRSGETQYF. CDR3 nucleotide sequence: TGTGCCAGCAGCCCTAGCGGGAGAAGCGGAGAGACCCAGTACTTC. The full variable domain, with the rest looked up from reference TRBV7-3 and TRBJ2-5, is GAGVSQTPSNKVTEKGKYVELRCDPISGHTALYWYRQSLGQGPEFLIYFQGTGAADDSGLPNDRFFAVRPEGSVSTLKIQRTERGDSAVYLCASSPSGRSGETQYFGPGTRLLVL.

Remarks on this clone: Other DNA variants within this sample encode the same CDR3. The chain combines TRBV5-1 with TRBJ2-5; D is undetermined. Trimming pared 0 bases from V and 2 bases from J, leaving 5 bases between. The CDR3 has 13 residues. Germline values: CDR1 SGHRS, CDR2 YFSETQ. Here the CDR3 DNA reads TGCGCCAGCAGCTTGGGTCTTCAAGAGACCCAGTACTTC. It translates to CASSLGLQETQYF.

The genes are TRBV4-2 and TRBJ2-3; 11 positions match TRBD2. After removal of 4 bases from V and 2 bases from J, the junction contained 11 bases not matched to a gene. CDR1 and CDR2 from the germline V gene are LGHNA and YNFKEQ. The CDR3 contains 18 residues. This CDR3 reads CASSRAPLAGGLTDTQYF. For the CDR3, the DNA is TGTGCCAGCAGCCGAGCCCCGCTAGCGGGGGGACTCACAGATACGCAGTATTTT.

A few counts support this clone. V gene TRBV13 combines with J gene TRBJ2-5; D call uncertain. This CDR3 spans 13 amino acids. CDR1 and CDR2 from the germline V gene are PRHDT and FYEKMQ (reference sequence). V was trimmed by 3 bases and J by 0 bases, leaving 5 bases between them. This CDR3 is CASSFGHQETQYF. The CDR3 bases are TGTGCCAGCAGCTTTGGGCACCAAGAGACCCAGTACTTC.

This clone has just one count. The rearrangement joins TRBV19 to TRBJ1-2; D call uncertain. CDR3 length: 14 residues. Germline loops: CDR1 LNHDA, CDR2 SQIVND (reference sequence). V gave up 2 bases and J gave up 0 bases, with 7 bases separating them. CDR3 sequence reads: CASSIRATNYGYTF. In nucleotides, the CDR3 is TGTGCCAGTAGTATAAGAGCAACTAACTATGGCTACACCTTC.

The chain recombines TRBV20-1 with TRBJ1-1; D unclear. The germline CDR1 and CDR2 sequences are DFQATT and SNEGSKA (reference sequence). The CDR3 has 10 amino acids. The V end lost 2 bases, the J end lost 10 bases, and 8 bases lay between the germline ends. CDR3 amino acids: CSARMGGAFF. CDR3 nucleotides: TGCAGTGCTAGAATGGGAGGAGCTTTCTTT.

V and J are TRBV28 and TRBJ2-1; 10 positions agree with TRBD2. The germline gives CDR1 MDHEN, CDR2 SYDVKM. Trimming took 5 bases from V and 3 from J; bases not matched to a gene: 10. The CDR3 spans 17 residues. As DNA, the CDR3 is TGTGCCAGCAGTCTGGCTTCCGGGACTAGCGACTACAATGAGCAGTTCTTC. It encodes CASSLASGTSDYNEQFF.

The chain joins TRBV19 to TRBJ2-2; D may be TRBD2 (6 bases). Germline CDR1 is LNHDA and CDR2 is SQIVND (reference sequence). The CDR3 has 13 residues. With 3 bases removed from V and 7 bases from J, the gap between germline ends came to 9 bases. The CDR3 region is CASSIGGGGELFF. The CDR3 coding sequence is TGTGCCAGTAGTATCGGGGGTGGCGGGGAGCTGTTTTTT. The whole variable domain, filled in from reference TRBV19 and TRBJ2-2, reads DGGITQSPKYLFRKEGQNVTLSCEQNLNHDAMYWYRQDPGQGLRLIYYSQIVNDFQKGDIAEGYSVSREKKESFPLTVTSAQKNPTAFYLCASSIGGGGELFFGEGSRLTVL.

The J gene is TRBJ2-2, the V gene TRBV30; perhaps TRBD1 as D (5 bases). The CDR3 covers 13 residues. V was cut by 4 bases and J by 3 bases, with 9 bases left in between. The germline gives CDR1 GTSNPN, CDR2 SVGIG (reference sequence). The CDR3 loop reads CAWITGYTGELFF. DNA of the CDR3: TGTGCCTGGATTACAGGATACACCGGGGAGCTGTTTTTT.

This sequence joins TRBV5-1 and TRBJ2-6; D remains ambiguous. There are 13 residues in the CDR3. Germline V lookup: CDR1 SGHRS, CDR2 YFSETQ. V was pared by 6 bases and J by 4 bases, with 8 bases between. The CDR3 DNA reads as TGCGCCAGCATAATCTTCGGGGCCAACGTCCTGACTTTC. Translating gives CASIIFGANVLTF.

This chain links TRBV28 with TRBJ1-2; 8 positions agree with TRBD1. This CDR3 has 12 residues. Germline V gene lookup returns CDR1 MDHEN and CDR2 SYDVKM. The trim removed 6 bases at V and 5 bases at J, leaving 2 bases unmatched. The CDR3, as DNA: TGTGCCAGCAGAAACAGGGGGTATGGCTACACCTTC. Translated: CASRNRGYGYTF.

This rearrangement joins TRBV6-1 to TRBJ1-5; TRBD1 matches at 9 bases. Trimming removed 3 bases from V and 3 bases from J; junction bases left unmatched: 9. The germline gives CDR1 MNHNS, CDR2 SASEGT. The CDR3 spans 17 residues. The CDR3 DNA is TGTGCCAGCAGTGAGGACAGGGGCGCCTTATTCAATCAGCCCCAGCATTTT. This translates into CASSEDRGALFNQPQHF.

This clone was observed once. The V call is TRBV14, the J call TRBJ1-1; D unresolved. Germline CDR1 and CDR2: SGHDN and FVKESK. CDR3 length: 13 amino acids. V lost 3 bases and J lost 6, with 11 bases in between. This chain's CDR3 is CASSHSWGAEAFF. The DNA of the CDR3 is TGTGCCAGCAGCCACAGCTGGGGAGCTGAAGCTTTCTTT.

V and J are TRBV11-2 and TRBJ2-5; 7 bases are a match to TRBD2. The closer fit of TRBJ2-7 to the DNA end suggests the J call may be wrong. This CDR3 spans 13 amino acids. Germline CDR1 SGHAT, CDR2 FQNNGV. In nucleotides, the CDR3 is TGTGCCAGCAGCTTCGCGGGGGACTACGAGCAGTACTTC. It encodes CASSFAGDYEQYF.

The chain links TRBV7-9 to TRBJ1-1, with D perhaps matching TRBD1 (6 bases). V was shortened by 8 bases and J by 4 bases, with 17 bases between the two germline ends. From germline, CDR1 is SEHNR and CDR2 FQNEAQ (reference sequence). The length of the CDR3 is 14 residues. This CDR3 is CASGDTRTGTEAFF. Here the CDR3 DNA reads TGTGCCAGCGGGGACACAAGGACCGGCACTGAAGCTTTCTTT.

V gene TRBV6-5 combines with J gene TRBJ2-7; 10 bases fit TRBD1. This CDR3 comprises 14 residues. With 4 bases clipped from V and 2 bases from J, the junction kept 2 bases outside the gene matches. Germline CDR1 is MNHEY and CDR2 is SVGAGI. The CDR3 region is CASSWDRGTYEQYF. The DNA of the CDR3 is TGTGCCAGCAGTTGGGACAGGGGCACCTACGAGCAGTACTTC.

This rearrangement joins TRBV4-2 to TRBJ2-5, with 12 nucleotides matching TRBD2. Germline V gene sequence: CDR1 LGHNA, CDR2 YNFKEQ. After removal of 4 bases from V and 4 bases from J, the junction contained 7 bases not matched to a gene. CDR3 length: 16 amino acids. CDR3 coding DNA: TGTGCCAGCAGCCCAGAGGGACTAGCGGGTGGAGAGACCCAGTACTTC. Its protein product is CASSPEGLAGGETQYF.

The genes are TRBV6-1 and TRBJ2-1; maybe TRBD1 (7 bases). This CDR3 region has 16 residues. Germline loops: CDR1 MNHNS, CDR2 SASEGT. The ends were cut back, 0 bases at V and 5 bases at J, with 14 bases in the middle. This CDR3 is CASSEAGGGPHNEQFF. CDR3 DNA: TGTGCCAGCAGTGAAGCCGGAGGGGGCCCCCACAATGAGCAGTTCTTC.

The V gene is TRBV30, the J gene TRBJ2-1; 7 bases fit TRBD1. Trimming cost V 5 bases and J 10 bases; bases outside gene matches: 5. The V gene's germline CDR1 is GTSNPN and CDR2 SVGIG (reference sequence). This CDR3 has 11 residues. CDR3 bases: TGTGCCTGGGGACAGGCCAACGAGCAGTTCTTC. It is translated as CAWGQANEQFF. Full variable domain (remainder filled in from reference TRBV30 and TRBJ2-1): SQTIHQWPATLVQPVGSPLSLECTVEGTSNPNLYWYRQAAGRGLQLLFYSVGIGQISSEVPQNLSASRPQDRQFILSSKKLLLSDSGFYLCAWGQANEQFFGPGTRLTVL.

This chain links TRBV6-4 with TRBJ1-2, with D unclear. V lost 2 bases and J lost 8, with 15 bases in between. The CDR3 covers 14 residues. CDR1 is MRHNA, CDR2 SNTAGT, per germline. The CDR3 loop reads CASSDANHRGGYTF. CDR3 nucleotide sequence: TGTGCCAGCAGTGACGCGAACCACAGAGGGGGCTACACCTTC.

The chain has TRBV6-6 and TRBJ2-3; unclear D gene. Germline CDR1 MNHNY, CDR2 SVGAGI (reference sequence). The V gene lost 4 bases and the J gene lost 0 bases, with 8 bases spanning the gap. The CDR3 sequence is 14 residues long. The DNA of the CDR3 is TGTGCCAGCAGTTCGATCGGGAGCACAGATACGCAGTATTTT. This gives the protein CASSSIGSTDTQYF.

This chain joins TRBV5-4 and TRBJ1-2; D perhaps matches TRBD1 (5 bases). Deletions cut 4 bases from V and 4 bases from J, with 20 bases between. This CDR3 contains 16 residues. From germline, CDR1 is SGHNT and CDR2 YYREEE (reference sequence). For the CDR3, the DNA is TGTGCCAGCAGCACCCCGGCCCAGGGCTTAGGCTATGGCTACACCTTC. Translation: CASSTPAQGLGYGYTF.

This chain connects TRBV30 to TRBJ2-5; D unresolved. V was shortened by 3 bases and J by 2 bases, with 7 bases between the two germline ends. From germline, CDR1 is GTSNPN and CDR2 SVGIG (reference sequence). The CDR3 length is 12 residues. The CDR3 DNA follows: TGTGCCTGGAGAAGCATTCAAGAGACCCAGTACTTC. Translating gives CAWRSIQETQYF.

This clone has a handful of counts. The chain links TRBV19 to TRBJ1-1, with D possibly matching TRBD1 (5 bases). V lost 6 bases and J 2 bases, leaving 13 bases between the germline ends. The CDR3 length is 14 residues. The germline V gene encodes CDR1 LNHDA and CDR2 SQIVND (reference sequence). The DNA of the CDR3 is TGTGCCAGTAGGGAGACAGAGTTTAACACTGAAGCTTTCTTT. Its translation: CASRETEFNTEAFF.

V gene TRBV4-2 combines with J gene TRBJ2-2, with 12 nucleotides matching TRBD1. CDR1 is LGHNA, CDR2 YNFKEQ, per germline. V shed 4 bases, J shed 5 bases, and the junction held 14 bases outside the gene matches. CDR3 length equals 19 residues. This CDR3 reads CASSRSGTGGGMRTGELFF. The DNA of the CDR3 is TGTGCCAGCAGCCGATCCGGGACAGGGGGCGGGATGAGAACCGGGGAGCTGTTTTTT.

In DNA form, the CDR3 reads TGTGCCAGCAGCTTAGCGTTCTCGGGTACGCAGTATTTT. Protein product: CASSLAFSGTQYF. The chain is built from TRBV11-2 and TRBJ2-3; D gene unclear. Germline lookup yields CDR1 SGHAT and CDR2 FQNNGV. This CDR3 has 13 residues. V lost 1 base and J 8 bases, leaving 10 bases between the germline ends.

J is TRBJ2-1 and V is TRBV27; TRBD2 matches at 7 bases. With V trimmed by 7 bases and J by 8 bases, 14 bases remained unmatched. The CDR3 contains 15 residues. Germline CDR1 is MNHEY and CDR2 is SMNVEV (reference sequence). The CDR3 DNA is TGTGCCAGCAACACCCTCCCGGGACTACGGTATGAGCAGTTCTTC. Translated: CASNTLPGLRYEQFF.

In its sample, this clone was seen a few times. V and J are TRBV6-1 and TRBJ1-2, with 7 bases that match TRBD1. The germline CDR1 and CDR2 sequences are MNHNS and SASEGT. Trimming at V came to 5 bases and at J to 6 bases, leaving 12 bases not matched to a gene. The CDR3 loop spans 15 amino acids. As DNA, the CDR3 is TGTGCCAGCAGTTTACAAACCGGGACAGCCGATGGCTACACCTTC. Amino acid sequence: CASSLQTGTADGYTF.

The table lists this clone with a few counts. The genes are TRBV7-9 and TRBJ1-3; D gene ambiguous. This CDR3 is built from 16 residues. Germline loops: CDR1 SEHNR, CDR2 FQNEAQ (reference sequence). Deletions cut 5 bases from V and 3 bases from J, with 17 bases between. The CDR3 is CASSDAGGLFGNTIYF. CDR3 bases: TGTGCCAGCAGCGACGCAGGAGGCTTATTTGGAAACACCATATATTTT.

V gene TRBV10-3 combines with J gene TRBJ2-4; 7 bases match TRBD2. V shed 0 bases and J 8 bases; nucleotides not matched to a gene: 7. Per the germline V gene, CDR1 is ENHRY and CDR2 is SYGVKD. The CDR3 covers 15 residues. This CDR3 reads CAISESGGVADIQYF. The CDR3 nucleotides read TGTGCCATCAGTGAGTCTGGGGGGGTGGCGGACATTCAGTACTTC.